The rows below give T cell receptor beta chains drawn from one sample of a study of cytomegalovirus exposure and HLA in healthy donors. Assay used: immunoSEQ multiplex PCR; TCRdb lists only in-frame clones, some missing. Counted here are roughly 160,000 clones, roughly four fifths occurring once; the ten biggest clones make up 7.5% to 9%. Sequencing was done on a sample of PBMCs. The receptors here all came from a male donor in good health and CMV-seropositive. CDR3s include the opening cysteine and the closing phenylalanine or tryptophan. The D gene is left open where the match is weak. Clone size, where shown, is once, few, many, or a class for clones that have expanded.

cdr3_nt,cdr3_aa,v_call,j_call,clone_size,d_call
TGTGCCAGCAGCTTTCTGGGGGGAGGTAGCTCCTACGAGCAGTACTTC,CASSFLGGGSSYEQYF,TRBV7-8,TRBJ2-7,once,.
TGTGCCAGCAGTTTGCTCGGGACAGGGGGCCGGGAGCAGTACTTC,CASSLLGTGGREQYF,TRBV27,TRBJ2-7,.,TRBD1
TGTGCCTGGACCTTTGGACAGAACACTGAAGCTTTCTTT,CAWTFGQNTEAFF,TRBV30,TRBJ1-1,.,.
TGTGCCACCAGCAGAGTTGCGGGACGGAATGAAAAACTGTTTTTT,CATSRVAGRNEKLFF,TRBV15,TRBJ1-4,.,.
TGCGCCAGCAGCCAAGATGGTGGGGAGGGGCCTTACAATGAGCAGTTCTTC,CASSQDGGEGPYNEQFF,TRBV4-1,TRBJ2-1,.,TRBD2
TGCGCCAGCAGCTTGGGTAGGGGCGGTGAGACCCAGTACTTC,CASSLGRGGETQYF,TRBV5-1,TRBJ2-5,.,.
TGCGCCAGCAGCTACGCGGGTGCGTTCTCCTACGAGCAGTACTTC,CASSYAGAFSYEQYF,TRBV5-1,TRBJ2-7,.,.
TGTGCCAGCAAGGGGACTACTCACACCGGGGAGCTGTTTTTT,CASKGTTHTGELFF,TRBV28,TRBJ2-2,.,TRBD2
TGTGCCAGCAGTTACACAGGCCCGAACACCGGGGAGCTGTTTTTT,CASSYTGPNTGELFF,TRBV6-5,TRBJ2-2,.,.
TGTGCCAGTCTACAGGCGGCCGCCTACGAGCAGTACTTC,CASLQAAAYEQYF,TRBV2,TRBJ2-7,.,.
TGTGCCAGCAGCTTATCGGGACTCCTAGAGCAGTACTTC,CASSLSGLLEQYF,TRBV7-2,TRBJ2-5,.,.
TGTGCCAGCAGGGCCGGGACAAACTATGGCTACACCTTC,CASRAGTNYGYTF,TRBV6-1,TRBJ1-2,.,.
TGTGCCAGCATCGGACAGGTGAACACTGAAGCTTTCTTT,CASIGQVNTEAFF,TRBV6-1,TRBJ1-1,.,TRBD1
TGTGCCAGTAGTATAATGTGGACAGGGAACACTGAAGCTTTCTTT,CASSIMWTGNTEAFF,TRBV19,TRBJ1-1,.,TRBD1
TGTGCCAGCAGCCGCTCCGGGACACACTACGAGCAGTACTTC,CASSRSGTHYEQYF,TRBV5-6,TRBJ2-7,once,.
TGTGCCAGCACCACAAAACCGGCAGGGTCGGGTGAGCAGTTCTTC,CASTTKPAGSGEQFF,TRBV6-5,TRBJ2-1,few,.
TGTGCCAGCAGTGAAGCGGAAGACAGGGTATTTGGCTACACCTTC,CASSEAEDRVFGYTF,TRBV6-1,TRBJ1-2,.,TRBD1
TGTGCCAGCAGCTGGGTGGGGCGGAAAACCTCCTACGAGCAGTACTTC,CASSWVGRKTSYEQYF,TRBV5-4,TRBJ2-7,.,.
TGTGCCAGCAGACGGACAGGGGGAACAGATACGCAGTATTTT,CASRRTGGTDTQYF,TRBV28,TRBJ2-3,.,TRBD1
TGTGCCAGCAGTGAGACTAGCGGGGGGAGCACAGATACGCAGTATTTT,CASSETSGGSTDTQYF,TRBV6-4,TRBJ2-3,.,TRBD2
TGTGCCAGCAGGAAGGACAGGGGCGCTACTAACTATGGCTACACCTTC,CASRKDRGATNYGYTF,TRBV9,TRBJ1-2,.,TRBD1
TGTGCCAGCAGCTTGCACAGGGAGAACACTGAAGCTTTCTTT,CASSLHRENTEAFF,TRBV11-2,TRBJ1-1,.,.
TGTGCCAGCAGCACCCGACAGGGGAGGTACGAGCAGTACTTC,CASSTRQGRYEQYF,TRBV11-2,TRBJ2-7,.,TRBD1
TGTGCCAGCAGCTCAAGACAGGGGGAGGGCAATCAGCCCCAGCATTTT,CASSSRQGEGNQPQHF,TRBV7-8,TRBJ1-5,.,TRBD1
TGTGCCAGCAGCCGACAGCCCGACTTTCTCGAGCAGTACTTC,CASSRQPDFLEQYF,TRBV7-9,TRBJ2-7,few,.